Included here is one T cell receptor (beta chain) sequence, with context. As yet, its antigen is unknown. The sample belongs to a study of CD8 T cells in ankylosing spondylitis. General study findings and limits: Made up of eight highly homologous variants, a TCR beta motif appeared characteristic of ankylosing spondylitis blood. Existing reports had already noted some motif variants in reactive arthritis synovial fluid and blood. Within peripheral blood, clones linked to disease were CD8+ and relatively rare.

The germline gives CDR1 SNHLY, CDR2 FYNNEI. This CDR3 comprises 17 residues. The ends lost 4 bases at V and 5 bases at J; junction bases unmatched: 13. One entry per CDR3 protein, called by TCRdb with MiXCR from the 5' RACE reads. The repertoire holds about 360,000 distinct CDR3 sequences, with roughly 20% as singletons. The clonotype was recovered from a male donor with ankylosing spondylitis or in good health (not recorded which). Sequencing was done on a sample of blood, either unsorted or a sorted T cell fraction (not recorded which). The chain is built from TRBV2 and TRBJ2-5, with 10 nucleotides matching TRBD2. CDR3 sequence reads: CASSVDGERGGFETQYF. In DNA form, the CDR3 reads TGTGCCAGCAGTGTAGACGGCGAGCGGGGGGGCTTCGAGACCCAGTACTTC.